This is a list of T cell receptor beta chains from one sample in a study of breast tumors, draining lymph nodes, adjacent tissues. TCRdb called the multiplex PCR reads again in MiXCR, with one record for every CDR3 protein. Among 30,000 to 40,000 distinct CDR3 sequences listed, approximately 37% were seen once. Sequencing was done on a sample of breast tumor tissue. Receptors were obtained from a female donor with breast cancer. Some clones in this sample may be carry-over from other donors' samples. The CDR3 runs from the conserved cysteine through the conserved F or W. The order of the fields is V gene, CDR3 length, D gene, J gene, clone size, CDR3 DNA, CDR3 protein. A D gene is named only where the DNA matches it firmly. The size entry is marked missing in some rows and otherwise reads once, few, many or a size class.

TRBV28	13	NA	TRBJ2-2	few	TGTGCCAGCAGTTTCCCTAACACCGGGGAGCTGTTTTTT	CASSFPNTGELFF
TRBV6-4	16	TRBD2	TRBJ2-2	many	TGTGCCAGCAGAGAGACTAGCGGGATTGACACCGGGGAGCTGTTTTTT	CASRETSGIDTGELFF
TRBV7-6	15	TRBD2	TRBJ2-1	many	TGTGCCAGCAGCTTACCCCTAGCGGGAGGTAGGGAGCAGTTCTTC	CASSLPLAGGREQFF
TRBV10-3	15	TRBD1	TRBJ1-3	many	TGTGCCATCAGTGAGTTGTGGGACAGGAGCTTCGGCATATATTTT	CAISELWDRSFGIYF
TRBV11-3	15	TRBD2	TRBJ2-7	many	TGTGCCAGCAGCCCTCGACTAGCGGGCTTCTACGAGCAGTACTTC	CASSPRLAGFYEQYF
TRBV12-3/TRBV12-4	14	TRBD1	TRBJ2-7	many	TGTGCCAGCAGTGCCGGGACAGGCCCCTACGAGCAGTACTTC	CASSAGTGPYEQYF
TRBV2	14	TRBD1	TRBJ1-1	many	TGTGCCAGCAGAAGAAGACAGGGAGGGACTGAAGCTTTCTTT	CASRRRQGGTEAFF
TRBV19	16	NA	TRBJ2-5	many	TGTGCCAGTAGTAGTCTAGTCGCGCTCGCTGAAGAGACCCAGTACTTC	CASSSLVALAEETQYF
TRBV30	10	NA	TRBJ2-3	NA	TGTGCCTGGAGGGTAGATACGCAGTATTTT	CAWRVDTQYF
TRBV5-5	12	NA	TRBJ1-2	once	TGTGCCAGCAACGGACAGTACTATGGCTACACCTTC	CASNGQYYGYTF
TRBV18	12	NA	TRBJ1-2	many	TGTGCCAGCTCATCAGAAAACTATGGCTACACCTTC	CASSSENYGYTF
TRBV11-2	16	NA	TRBJ2-3	many	TGTGCCAGCAGCCATAGGGCGCCTAGCATACAAGATACGCAGTATTTT	CASSHRAPSIQDTQYF
TRBV6-1	16	NA	TRBJ1-2	many	TGTGCCAGCAGTGAATGGGGGGACTCATTTAACTATGGCTACACCTTC	CASSEWGDSFNYGYTF
TRBV20-1	12	NA	TRBJ2-7	many	TGCAGTGCTAGAAAGGGTACCTACGAGCAGTACTTC	CSARKGTYEQYF
TRBV9	14	NA	TRBJ2-7	NA	TGTGCCAGCAGCGTAGAGGATAGGAGCGAGAGAGAGTACTTC	CASSVEDRSEREYF
TRBV28	14	NA	TRBJ1-5	NA	TGTGCCAGCAGTCCGGGACACGGACGTCAGCCCCAGCATTTT	CASSPGHGRQPQHF
TRBV6-4	16	TRBD1	TRBJ1-5	many	TGTGCCAGCAGTGACTTGAGCAGGGGGCCCAATCAGCCCCAGCATTTT	CASSDLSRGPNQPQHF
TRBV5-6	14	NA	TRBJ2-7	many	TGTGCCAGCAGCTCCAGAGGGGGGTCCTACGAGCAGTACTTC	CASSSRGGSYEQYF
TRBV9	13	NA	TRBJ2-3	many	TGTGCCAGCAGCGCGGCGAGCACAGATACGCAGTATTTT	CASSAASTDTQYF
TRBV12-3/TRBV12-4	14	NA	TRBJ2-5	many	TGTGCCAGCAACTCCGCAGGGATGGAAGAGACCCAGTACTTC	CASNSAGMEETQYF
TRBV4-1	17	NA	TRBJ2-7	NA	TGCGCCAGCAGCCAAGGGGTTTTTGGGCGGAGCTCCTACGAGCAGTACTTC	CASSQGVFGRSSYEQYF
TRBV19	16	NA	TRBJ1-5	many	TGTGCCAGTAGTAATGGCTTCCGGACTTCCAATCAGCCCCAGCATTTT	CASSNGFRTSNQPQHF
TRBV3-1	14	NA	TRBJ1-5	NA	TGTGCCAGCAGCCCCGGACAGTTCAATCAGCCCCAGCATTTT	CASSPGQFNQPQHF
TRBV5-6	14	NA	TRBJ2-5	few	TGTGCCAGCAGCCTGTTGAGTGATGGAGAGACCCAGTACTTC	CASSLLSDGETQYF
TRBV6-2/TRBV6-3	16	NA	TRBJ2-7	many	TGTGCCAGCAGTTACTCGAATTTCGGGCTCTCCTACGAGCAGTACTTC	CASSYSNFGLSYEQYF
TRBV7-8	14	TRBD1	TRBJ2-5	many	TGTGCCAGCAGCTACGGACAGGGGATAAAGACCCAGTACTTC	CASSYGQGIKTQYF
TRBV27	13	NA	TRBJ1-6	many	TGTGCCAGCAGAGGCAGAGATAATTCACCCCTCCACTTT	CASRGRDNSPLHF
TRBV20-1	15	NA	TRBJ1-1	NA	TGCAGTGCTAGAGGGGACCGGCGCTGGAACACTGAAGCTTTCTTT	CSARGDRRWNTEAFF
TRBV6-2/TRBV6-3	15	TRBD2	TRBJ2-2	few	TGTGCCAGCAGCACACTAGCGGGACGAACCGGGGAGCTGTTTTTT	CASSTLAGRTGELFF
TRBV5-1	14	NA	TRBJ1-6	many	TGCGCCAGCAGCGACGGGGTATATAATTCACCCCTCCACTTT	CASSDGVYNSPLHF
TRBV12-3/TRBV12-4	15	NA	TRBJ2-3	few	TGTGCCAGCAGTTTAGGGGTCAGCGGCACAGATACGCAGTATTTT	CASSLGVSGTDTQYF
TRBV6-7	15	NA	TRBJ1-1	NA	TGTGCCAGCAGTTACTTAAACGGGCCGAACACTGAAGCTTTCTTT	CASSYLNGPNTEAFF
TRBV6-2/TRBV6-3	14	TRBD1	TRBJ2-1	NA	TGTGCCAGCAAAAGTCCGGACAGGGGTCGCGAGCAGTTCTTC	CASKSPDRGREQFF
TRBV20-1	13	TRBD2	TRBJ2-7	NA	TGCAGTGCTAGACTAGCGGGAGTTTACGAGCAGTACTTC	CSARLAGVYEQYF
TRBV6-1	16	NA	TRBJ2-7	NA	TGTGCCAGCAGTTACAGCGTCAGGGTAAAGTCCTACGAGCAGTACTTC	CASSYSVRVKSYEQYF
TRBV20-1	17	NA	TRBJ1-6	once	TGCAGTGCTCCATTTAGGGGGGGAATGATAGATAATTCACCCCTCCACTTT	CSAPFRGGMIDNSPLHF
TRBV12-3/TRBV12-4	15	TRBD2	TRBJ2-3	many	TGTGCCAGCAGTTTCCTAGCGGGAGAGGGGGGTACGCAGTATTTT	CASSFLAGEGGTQYF
TRBV30	12	NA	TRBJ2-1	many	TGTGCCTGGAGTTCGGGTCAGTATGAGCAGTTCTTC	CAWSSGQYEQFF
TRBV5-4	16	NA	TRBJ2-3	many	TGTGCCAGCAGCTTGGAGCAGTACTCTAGCACAGATACGCAGTATTTT	CASSLEQYSSTDTQYF
TRBV7-2	15	TRBD2	TRBJ2-7	many	TGTGCCAGCAGCCTGGGACTAGCGAGCTCCTACGAGCAGTACTTC	CASSLGLASSYEQYF
TRBV12-5	13	NA	TRBJ2-2	NA	TGTGCTAGTGTCTGGGGTAACACCGGGGAGCTGTTTTTT	CASVWGNTGELFF
TRBV5-1	19	TRBD2	TRBJ2-3	NA	TGCGCCAGCAGCTCCAGATCATATGCTAGCGGGAAAGGGGCAGATACGCAGTATTTT	CASSSRSYASGKGADTQYF
TRBV6-5	15	NA	TRBJ1-3	NA	TGTGCCAGCAGTTACAGTCCTAGCTCTGGAAACACCATATATTTT	CASSYSPSSGNTIYF
TRBV14	14	TRBD2	TRBJ2-7	many	TGTGCCAGCAGCCTGGGACTAGAACCCTACGAGCAGTACTTC	CASSLGLEPYEQYF
TRBV20-1	14	NA	TRBJ2-2	many	TGCAGTGCTAGCCCAGCCTTAAACACCGGGGAGCTGTTTTTT	CSASPALNTGELFF
TRBV10-3	13	NA	TRBJ2-7	many	TGTGCCATCAGTGAAGGACAGATCTACGAGCAGTACTTC	CAISEGQIYEQYF
TRBV19	16	TRBD2	TRBJ2-7	many	TGTGCCAGTAGTACTCGACTAGCGGGAGGGCATTACGAGCAGTACTTC	CASSTRLAGGHYEQYF
TRBV28	12	NA	TRBJ2-1	few	TGTGCCAGCAGTCTCAAGAGGAATGAGCAGTTCTTC	CASSLKRNEQFF
TRBV12-3/TRBV12-4	13	NA	TRBJ1-2	medium-sized	TGTGCCAGCAGTTTACGGGGCGGGGGTGGCTACACCTTC	CASSLRGGGGYTF
TRBV7-9	17	NA	TRBJ2-1	large	TGTGCCAGCTTCGGGGGGGCTAGCGTAGGGGGCCTCAATGAGCAGTTCTTC	CASFGGASVGGLNEQFF
TRBV7-2	15	NA	TRBJ1-5	many	TGTGCCAGCAGCTTAGGGGGGCGCGGATATCAGCCCCAGCATTTT	CASSLGGRGYQPQHF
TRBV2	15	TRBD2	TRBJ2-7	many	TGTGCCAGCAGGAAGCGGGAGGAGAGCTCCTACGAGCAGTACTTC	CASRKREESSYEQYF
TRBV5-4	13	NA	TRBJ2-3	few	TGTGCCAGCAGCTTGATAGGAACAGATACGCAGTATTTT	CASSLIGTDTQYF